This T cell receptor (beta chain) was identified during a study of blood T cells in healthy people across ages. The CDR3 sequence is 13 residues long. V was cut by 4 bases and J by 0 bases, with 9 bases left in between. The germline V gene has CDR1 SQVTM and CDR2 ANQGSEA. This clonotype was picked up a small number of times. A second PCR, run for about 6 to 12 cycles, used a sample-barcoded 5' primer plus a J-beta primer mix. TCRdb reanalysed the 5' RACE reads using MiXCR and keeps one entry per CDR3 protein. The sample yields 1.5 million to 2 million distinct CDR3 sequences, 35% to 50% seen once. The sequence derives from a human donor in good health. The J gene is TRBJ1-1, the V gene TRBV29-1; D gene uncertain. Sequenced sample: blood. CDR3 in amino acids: CSVVMVLNTEAFF. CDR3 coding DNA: TGCAGCGTTGTCATGGTTTTGAACACTGAAGCTTTCTTT. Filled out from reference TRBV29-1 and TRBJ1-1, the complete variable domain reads SAVISQKPSRDICQRGTSLTIQCQVDSQVTMMFWYRQQPGQSLTLIATANQGSEATYESGFVIDKFPISRPNLTFSTLTVSNMSPEDSSIYLCSVVMVLNTEAFFGQGTRLTVV.